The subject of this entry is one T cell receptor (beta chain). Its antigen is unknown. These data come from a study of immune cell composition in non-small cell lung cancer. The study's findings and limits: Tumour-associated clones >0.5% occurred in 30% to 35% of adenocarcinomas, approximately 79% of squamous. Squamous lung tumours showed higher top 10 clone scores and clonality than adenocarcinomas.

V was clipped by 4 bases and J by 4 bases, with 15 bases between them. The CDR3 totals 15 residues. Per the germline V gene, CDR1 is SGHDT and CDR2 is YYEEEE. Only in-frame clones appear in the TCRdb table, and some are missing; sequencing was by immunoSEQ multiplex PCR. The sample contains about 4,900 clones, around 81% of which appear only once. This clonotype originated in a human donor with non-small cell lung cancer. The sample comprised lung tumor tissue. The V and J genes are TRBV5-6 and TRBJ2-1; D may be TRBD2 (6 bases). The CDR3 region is CASSPAGNWYNEQFF. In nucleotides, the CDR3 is TGTGCCAGCAGCCCTGCGGGAAACTGGTACAATGAGCAGTTCTTC. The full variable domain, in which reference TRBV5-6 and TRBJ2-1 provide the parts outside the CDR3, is DAGVTQSPTHLIKTRGQQVTLRCSPKSGHDTVSWYQQALGQGPQFIFQYYEEEERQRGNFPDRFSGHQFPNYSSELNVNALLLGDSALYLCASSPAGNWYNEQFFGPGTRLTVL.